The 22 T cell receptor beta chains reported below all come from one sample, sequenced in a study of human thymus T cells (TCRdb year 2020). The thymus tissue came from surgical resects taken out during corrective cardiac surgery. Receptors were amplified or captured by the immunoSEQ multiplex PCR assay. TCRdb re-hosts the immuneACCESS table, in-frame sequences only. Its copies lack some clones; in the studies checked, an unresolved V gene accounts for under half of them, and the cause for the rest is not known. This sample comprises some 130,000 clones, about 93% of them detected only once. The ten most abundant clones make up around 0.022% of the sample. Sequencing was done on a sample of thymus tissue. The source is a boy younger than two with a congenital heart defect but otherwise immunologically healthy.

This chain connects TRBV5-5 to TRBJ2-1; TRBD2 matches at 8 bases. The CDR3 totals 17 residues. The germline V gene encodes CDR1 SGHKS and CDR2 YYEKEE (reference sequence). V shed 0 bases, J shed 10 bases, and the junction held 15 bases outside the gene matches. CDR3 in amino acids: CASSLANLAGRVWEQFF. DNA of the CDR3: TGTGCCAGCAGCTTGGCTAACCTAGCGGGCCGGGTATGGGAGCAGTTCTTC.

This chain joins TRBV4-3 and TRBJ2-1; D is ambiguous. Germline values: CDR1 LGHNA, CDR2 YSLEER. V shed 4 bases and J shed 11 bases, with 9 bases lying between them. This CDR3 has 11 residues. The CDR3 is CASSLYQKQFF. The CDR3 bases are TGCGCCAGCAGCCTTTATCAAAAGCAGTTCTTC.

The chain combines TRBV4-1 with TRBJ1-5, with D possibly being TRBD1 (5 bases). The germline V and J ends were trimmed by 4 bases and 4 bases, with 14 bases remaining between them. Per the germline V gene, CDR1 is MGHRA and CDR2 is YSYEKL. The CDR3 is 15 residues long. The CDR3 sequence is CASSLRGVRNQPQHF. Here the CDR3 DNA reads TGCGCCAGCAGCCTCCGGGGCGTTCGAAATCAGCCCCAGCATTTT.

This clone is a singleton in its sample. The rearrangement links TRBV6-5 to TRBJ1-2; 8 nucleotides line up with TRBD1. The germline V gene encodes CDR1 MNHEY and CDR2 SVGAGI. Trimming at V came to 6 bases and at J to 6 bases, leaving 9 bases not matched to a gene. This CDR3 comprises 14 residues. The CDR3 bases are TGTGCCAGCAGCTCTATGGACAGGGAGGATGGCTACACCTTC. This gives the protein CASSSMDREDGYTF.

The chain carries TRBV27 and TRBJ2-5, with 8 bases aligning to TRBD2. From germline, CDR1 is MNHEY and CDR2 SMNVEV (reference sequence). This CDR3 has 14 residues. With 4 bases clipped from V and 4 bases from J, the junction kept 5 bases outside the gene matches. The CDR3 sequence: CASSSGTSRETQYF. The CDR3 DNA is TGTGCCAGCAGTTCTGGGACTAGTAGAGAGACCCAGTACTTC.

The chain uses TRBV4-1 and TRBJ2-1, with no clear D. V lost 0 bases and J 10 bases, leaving 10 bases between the germline ends. The CDR3 length is 13 residues. Germline CDR1 MGHRA, CDR2 YSYEKL. CDR3 DNA sequence: TGCGCCAGCAGCCAAGATGGCAGCGCGGAGCAGTTCTTC. It translates to CASSQDGSAEQFF.

Concerning this clone itself: The junction does not match germline at one end; this may be a read error. The V call is TRBV6-6, the J call TRBJ2-5; 8 bases are shared with TRBD2. Germline V gives CDR1 MNHNY, CDR2 SVGAGI (reference sequence). The CDR3 consists of 15 residues. This CDR3 reads CASRELADQQGTQYF. The CDR3 DNA is TGTGCCAGCAGGGAACTAGCGGACCAACAAGGGACCCAGTACTTC.

This clone appeared once. The rearrangement uses TRBV28 and TRBJ1-2, with D possibly being TRBD1 (6 bases). The V gene lost 4 bases and the J gene lost 8 bases, with 20 bases spanning the gap. Germline V lookup: CDR1 MDHEN, CDR2 SYDVKM. The CDR3 runs to 15 residues. In DNA form, the CDR3 reads TGTGCCAGCAGTTCCACTCGACAGGTTCGTCTAGGCTACACCTTC. Protein sequence: CASSSTRQVRLGYTF.

This clone occurred a few times. One junction end disagrees with the germline gene, perhaps due to a read error. V gene TRBV7-9 combines with J gene TRBJ1-1; 8 nucleotides match TRBD1. The CDR3 length is 17 residues. Germline values: CDR1 SEHNR, CDR2 FQNEAQ (reference sequence). The CDR3 DNA follows: TGTGCCAGCAGCCCCAACCCGATGGACAGGGCGAACCCTGAAGCTTTCTTT. Its translation is CASSPNPMDRANPEAFF.

This rearrangement joins TRBV6-1 to TRBJ1-1; 10 positions match TRBD1. The CDR3 sequence is 18 residues long. Germline values: CDR1 MNHNS, CDR2 SASEGT. V shed 4 bases, J shed 0 bases, and the junction held 11 bases outside the gene matches. This CDR3 reads CASSVKRTGGDMNTEAFF. CDR3 bases: TGTGCCAGCAGTGTAAAGCGGACAGGGGGTGACATGAACACTGAAGCTTTCTTT.

The chain links TRBV2 to TRBJ1-2; perhaps TRBD1 as D (6 bases). Trimming cost V 1 base and J 7 bases, with 16 bases left between them. Germline CDR1 SNHLY, CDR2 FYNNEI. The CDR3 contains 15 residues. The DNA of the CDR3 is TGTGCCAGCAGTGAAGAGGACTGTACAGGGAGTGGCTACACCTTC. Its protein is CASSEEDCTGSGYTF.

V gene TRBV5-5 combines with J gene TRBJ1-5; TRBD1 might be the D (6 bases). Germline CDR1 SGHKS, CDR2 YYEKEE (reference sequence). This CDR3 region has 15 residues. V was cut by 0 bases and J by 1 base, with 8 bases left in between. This CDR3 reads CASSLVGGSNQPQHF. In DNA form, the CDR3 reads TGTGCCAGCAGCTTGGTAGGGGGAAGCAATCAGCCCCAGCATTTT.

This chain links TRBV11-2 with TRBJ2-2, with 9 bases lining up with TRBD2. The CDR3 length is 15 residues. The V gene end was trimmed by 5 bases and the J gene end by 7 bases; junction bases not matched to a gene: 8. CDR1 SGHAT and CDR2 FQNNGV come from the germline V gene. The CDR3 region is CASSPAGGPNGELFF. The CDR3 nucleotides are TGTGCCAGCAGCCCCGCGGGGGGGCCGAACGGGGAGCTGTTTTTT.

The rearrangement links TRBV18 to TRBJ1-6, with unresolved D. This CDR3 contains 14 residues. Germline V gene sequence: CDR1 KGHSH, CDR2 LQKENI. The germline V and J ends were trimmed by 2 bases and 10 bases, with 12 bases remaining between them. The DNA of the CDR3 is TGTGCCAGCTCACCAGCCGGTAGTCAGTCACCCCTCCACTTT. This sequence encodes CASSPAGSQSPLHF.

Written as DNA, the CDR3 is TGCGCCAGCAGCCAAGAGCTAGCGGGGGCTATCGATGAGCAGTTCTTC. Its protein is CASSQELAGAIDEQFF. The V call is TRBV4-1, the J call TRBJ2-1, with TRBD2 matching over 10 bases. This CDR3 comprises 16 residues. Germline CDR1 MGHRA, CDR2 YSYEKL. V lost 0 bases, J lost 8 bases, and 7 bases stayed unmatched.

The gene calls are TRBV10-3 and TRBJ1-2, with TRBD1 matching over 8 bases. The CDR3 is 13 amino acids. CDR1 ENHRY and CDR2 SYGVKD come from the germline V gene. The J segment lost 4 bases and the V segment lost 10 bases, leaving 8 bases of the junction unmatched. The CDR3 DNA reads as TGTGCCACCGCGGGACAGGACAGCTATGGCTACACCTTC. Translated: CATAGQDSYGYTF.

V gene TRBV21-1 combines with J gene TRBJ1-1; the D call in the table, TRBD1, was not verified against the DNA. TRBV21-1 constitutes a pseudogene. CDR3 length: 13 residues. The CDR3 loop is CASSKKNRGEAFF. In nucleotides, the CDR3 is TGTGCCAGCAGCAAAAAGAACAGGGGTGAAGCTTTCTTT.

This clone was detected only a few times. Within the sample, other DNA sequences also encode this same CDR3. The rearrangement uses TRBV18 and TRBJ1-2; 10 positions match TRBD1. CDR3 length equals 13 residues. Per germline, CDR1 KGHSH and CDR2 LQKENI. V was clipped by 3 bases and J by 5 bases; unmatched bases: 0. CDR3 in DNA: TGTGCCAGCTCACCGGACAGGGGGTATGGCTACACCTTC. This codes for CASSPDRGYGYTF. Full variable domain (remainder filled in from reference TRBV18 and TRBJ1-2): NAGVMQNPRHLVRRRGQEARLRCSPMKGHSHVYWYRQLPEEGLKFMVYLQKENIIDESGMPKERFSAEFPKEGPSILRIQQVVRGDSAAYFCASSPDRGYGYTFGSGTRLTVV.

The rearrangement joins TRBV19 to TRBJ1-1; D not resolved. Trimming left V 1 base short and J 2 bases short, with 20 bases between. Germline CDR1 is LNHDA and CDR2 is SQIVND (reference sequence). The CDR3 runs 18 residues. DNA for the CDR3: TGTGCCAGTAGTATAGCTAACACCAGGTTAAGGGTTAACACTGAAGCTTTCTTT. The encoded protein is CASSIANTRLRVNTEAFF.

DNA of the CDR3: TGTGCCACCTTACTTGAGGGTAGCGGGGGGACCTCCTACAATGAGCAGTTCTTC. This codes for CATLLEGSGGTSYNEQFF. The chain joins TRBV28 to TRBJ2-1, with 10 bases aligning to TRBD2. Germline CDR1 is MDHEN and CDR2 is SYDVKM. The CDR3 contains 18 residues. Unmatched junction bases numbered 15, after V lost 10 bases and J lost 0 bases. Full variable domain (remainder filled in from reference TRBV28 and TRBJ2-1): DVKVTQSSRYLVKRTGEKVFLECVQDMDHENMFWYRQDPGLGLRLIYFSYDVKMKEKGDIPEGYSVSREKKERFSLILESASTNQTSMYLCATLLEGSGGTSYNEQFFGPGTRLTVL.

This rearrangement joins TRBV19 to TRBJ1-6, with 7 bases matching TRBD1. This CDR3 spans 16 amino acids. Trimming removed 5 bases from V and 1 base from J; junction bases left unmatched: 5. The germline V gene has CDR1 LNHDA and CDR2 SQIVND (reference sequence). CDR3 protein: CASSAGQWSYNSPLHF. The CDR3 DNA reads as TGTGCCAGTAGTGCGGGACAGTGGTCCTATAATTCACCCCTCCACTTT.

The rearrangement joins TRBV30 to TRBJ2-7; no firm D call. Trimming shortened V by 4 bases and J by 3 bases, and 13 bases separated the two germline ends. Germline assignment: CDR1 GTSNPN and CDR2 SVGIG (reference sequence). This CDR3 is 13 amino acids long. CDR3 nucleotide sequence: TGTGCCTGGAACGGACCAGGCGGCTACGAGCAGTACTTC. It codes for CAWNGPGGYEQYF. Full variable domain (missing parts from reference TRBV30 and TRBJ2-7): SQTIHQWPATLVQPVGSPLSLECTVEGTSNPNLYWYRQAAGRGLQLLFYSVGIGQISSEVPQNLSASRPQDRQFILSSKKLLLSDSGFYLCAWNGPGGYEQYFGPGTRLTVT.